The source of this T cell receptor beta chain is a study of human T cells and chemical hapten exposure. Study context: All through the roughly 23-week study, the scalp of each patient received diphenylcyclopropenone doses weekly. Patch tests delivered 0.01% DPC to the upper back and were evaluated at 6 days. Minor volume differences among pooled libraries chiefly drove per-sample TCR yield variation.

The time point denotes: patch test 2, 6 weeks after DPC sensitization. Treatment meaning: therapeutic diphenylcyclopropenone sensitization with weekly scalp DPC. Total RNA came from unfractionated whole blood. TCRdb independently ran MiXCR on the RACE reads; one entry per CDR3 protein. Counted here are over 65,000 distinct CDR3 sequences, approximately 10% occurring once; the ten biggest clones make up around 1.4%. The source of this sequence is a man aged 18 to 29 with alopecia areata. Some clones in this sample may be carry-over from other donors' samples. The sequenced sample was whole blood, obtained in connection with sensitization to the hapten diphenylcyclopropenone (DPC).

CDR3 bases: TGCAGCGTACGACAGGGATTTGTCAGCACTGAAGCTTTCTTT. The encoded protein is CSVRQGFVSTEAFF. This chain joins TRBV29-1 and TRBJ1-1, with 7 nucleotides matching TRBD1. The CDR3 runs 14 residues. With 6 bases clipped from V and 4 bases from J, the junction kept 11 bases outside the gene matches. CDR1 is SQVTM and CDR2 is ANQGSEA in the germline V gene.